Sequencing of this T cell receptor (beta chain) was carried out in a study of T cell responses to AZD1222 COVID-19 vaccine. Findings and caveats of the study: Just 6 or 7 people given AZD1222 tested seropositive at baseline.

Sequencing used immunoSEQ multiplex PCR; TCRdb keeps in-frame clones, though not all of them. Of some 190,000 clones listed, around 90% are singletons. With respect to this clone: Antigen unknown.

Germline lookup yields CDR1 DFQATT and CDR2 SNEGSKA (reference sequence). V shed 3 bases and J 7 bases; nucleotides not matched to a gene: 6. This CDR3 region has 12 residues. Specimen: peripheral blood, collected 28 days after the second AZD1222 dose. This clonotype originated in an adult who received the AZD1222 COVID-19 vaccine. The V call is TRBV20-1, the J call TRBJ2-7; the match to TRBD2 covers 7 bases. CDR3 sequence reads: CSASGRVVEQYF. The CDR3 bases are TGCAGTGCTAGTGGGAGGGTGGTGGAGCAGTACTTC.